Following are 16 T cell receptor beta chains from one sample sequenced in a study of regulatory T cells in long-lasting Graves disease (dated by TCRdb to the early 2020s). Libraries were prepared through multiplex PCR. The listed sequencing device is Illumina HiSeq 4000. iRepertoire HTBI primers and Arm-PCR amplification of CDR3 regions were used to construct TCR beta libraries. TCRdb trimmed public reads at Q25 via fastp, called clones via MiXCR and kept in-frame beta chains. Rows matching on CDR3 protein sequence are summarized as one entry with the most common DNA and genes. This sample comprises hundreds of thousands of distinct CDR3 sequences, about 18% of them detected only once. 38% of the sample comes from the top ten. This specimen's time point label, per the study, means: newly diagnosed GD, antithyroid drugs for less than 3 months. RNA was extracted from PBMCs in TRIzol for both TCR sequencing and RNA sequencing.

Sequenced material: peripheral blood mononuclear cells (PBMCs), taken at new diagnosis, from a patient treated with antithyroid drugs. The receptor source for this set is a female donor with Graves disease.

This clonotype has at least ten counts. V is TRBV10-3 and J is TRBJ2-2, with D perhaps given as TRBD1 or TRBD2 (5 bases each). The CDR3 length is 14 residues. The germline V gene has CDR1 ENHRY and CDR2 SYGVKD. V was trimmed by 7 bases and J by 5 bases, leaving 14 bases between them. Written as DNA, the CDR3 is TGTGCCATCATAGCCGGGACCGCGACCGGGGAGCTGTTTTTT. Translated, it gives CAIIAGTATGELFF.

In this sample, this clonotype turned up many times. The chain employs TRBV18 and TRBJ2-7; D not resolved. This CDR3 comprises 14 residues. Germline V gene data show CDR1 as KGHSH and CDR2 as LQKENI. V lost 2 bases and J 0 bases, leaving 8 bases between the germline ends. Here the CDR3 reads CASSPESSSYEQYF. DNA of the CDR3: TGTGCCAGCTCACCAGAATCTTCCTCCTACGAGCAGTACTTC.

This clonotype was counted many times. The V gene is TRBV5-6, the J gene TRBJ2-3; the D is unclear. Trimming took off 7 bases at V and 0 bases at J, with 15 bases between the two ends. Germline CDR1 and CDR2: SGHDT and YYEEEE. The CDR3 is 15 residues long. The CDR3 region is CASDTPRPSTDTQYF. CDR3 sequence (DNA): TGTGCCAGCGACACTCCACGGCCTAGCACAGATACGCAGTATTTT.

This chain joins TRBV15 and TRBJ2-5; D unresolved. Trimming cost V 0 bases and J 6 bases, with 17 bases left between them. Per germline, CDR1 LNHNV and CDR2 YYDKDF (reference sequence). The CDR3 length is 16 residues. The CDR3, as DNA: TGTGCCACCAGCAGAGATGGCTCCCTTGCCTATCAGACCCAGTACTTC. It yields the protein CATSRDGSLAYQTQYF.

This clonotype was recorded at least ten times. DNA for the CDR3: TGTGCCAGCAGTCCAATAGCGGTTCCGAACACCGGGGAGCTGTTTTTT. Protein: CASSPIAVPNTGELFF. V usage is TRBV2 and J usage is TRBJ2-2; D might be TRBD2 (6 bases). The V end was cut by 5 bases, the J end by 0 bases, with 13 bases between. In germline, CDR1 is SNHLY, CDR2 FYNNEI. The CDR3 runs to 16 residues.

This clonotype occurred many times. The CDR3 region is CASSRGGGPYNEQFF. The CDR3 DNA is TGCGCCAGCTCCAGGGGGGGGGGCCCCTACAATGAGCAGTTCTTC. This sequence joins TRBV10-2 and TRBJ2-1; D may be TRBD1 or TRBD2 (7 bases each). Germline V lookup: CDR1 WSHSY, CDR2 SAAADI. Trimming removed 8 bases at V and 2 bases at J, with 16 bases between. The CDR3 totals 15 residues.

This clonotype has at least ten counts. The chain employs TRBV12-3 or TRBV12-4 and TRBJ1-4, with no clear D. The CDR3 loop spans 14 amino acids. V dropped 7 bases and J dropped 8 bases, with 17 bases sitting between them. The DNA of the CDR3 is TGTGCCAGCACCGCCTCCGAGCAGGTAGAAAAACTGTTTTTT. Translation gives CASTASEQVEKLFF.

This clonotype appeared a few times. The chain is built from TRBV20-1 and TRBJ2-7; 7 bases map to TRBD1. The trim removed 2 bases at V and 6 bases at J, leaving 13 bases unmatched. The CDR3 has 15 residues. Germline lookup yields CDR1 DFQATT and CDR2 SNEGSKA (reference sequence). DNA of the CDR3: TGCAGTGCTAGACGCGGGCCGGGCAGGGGGATCGAGCAGTACTTC. The encoded protein is CSARRGPGRGIEQYF.

This sequence joins TRBV9 and TRBJ1-5; unclear D gene. CDR1 SGDLS and CDR2 YYNGEE come from the germline V gene. V gave up 1 base and J gave up 5 bases, with 7 bases separating them. The CDR3 runs to 13 residues. CDR3 sequence: CASSVWDYQPQHF. CDR3 coding DNA: TGTGCCAGCAGCGTATGGGATTATCAGCCCCAGCATTTT. Drawing the rest from reference TRBV9 and TRBJ1-5, the complete variable domain is DSGVTQTPKHLITATGQRVTLRCSPRSGDLSVYWYQQSLDQGLQFLIQYYNGEERAKGNILERFSAQQFPDLHSELNLSSLELGDSALYFCASSVWDYQPQHFGDGTRLSIL.

As regards this clonotype: At one end, the junction sequence differs from germline, possibly due to a read error. The chain has TRBV4-1 and TRBJ2-7; a possible D gene is TRBD1 (6 bases). Germline CDR1 MGHRA, CDR2 YSYEKL. This CDR3 is built from 14 residues. CDR3 coding DNA: TGCGCCAGCACCCAAAGGACAGACCCCTACGAGCAGTACTTC. It is translated as CASTQRTDPYEQYF.

This clonotype was counted a few times. The rearrangement uses TRBV20-1 and TRBJ2-1; possible D gene TRBD2, 6 bases. Germline V lookup: CDR1 DFQATT, CDR2 SNEGSKA (reference sequence). The CDR3 consists of 17 residues. Trimming took off 3 bases at V and 6 bases at J, with 24 bases between the two ends. The CDR3 region has the DNA TGCAGTGCTAGGGCGGACACCCGGGGGAGAGCAGGCAATGAGCAGTTCTTC. Protein product: CSARADTRGRAGNEQFF.

Ten or more counts support this clonotype. The chain recombines TRBV5-1 with TRBJ1-3; a weak D match, TRBD1 (6 bases). V dropped 4 bases and J dropped 1 base, with 9 bases sitting between them. Germline-derived CDR1 and CDR2 are SGHRS and YFSETQ. The CDR3 is 14 amino acids. Written as DNA, the CDR3 is TGCGCCAGCAGCGAACAGGGTTCTGGAAACACCATATATTTT. Protein: CASSEQGSGNTIYF.

The chain is built from TRBV3-1 and TRBJ2-1; D may be TRBD2 (5 bases). V gave up 0 bases and J gave up 6 bases, with 21 bases separating them. Germline CDR1 reads LGHDT; CDR2 reads YNNKEL (reference sequence). This CDR3 is built from 18 residues. CDR3 residues: CASSQDVGTASNLNEQFF. Here the CDR3 DNA reads TGTGCCAGCAGCCAAGATGTGGGAACGGCTAGCAACCTCAATGAGCAGTTCTTC.

This clonotype was counted at least ten times. The rearrangement joins TRBV12-3 or TRBV12-4 to TRBJ1-1, with 7 bases aligning to TRBD1. J gave up 3 bases and V 5 bases, and 12 bases lay outside the gene matches. The CDR3 extends over 16 amino acids. The CDR3 is CASSPGPQGPDTEAFF. CDR3 nucleotide sequence: TGTGCCAGCAGTCCGGGGCCACAGGGGCCGGACACTGAAGCTTTCTTT.

In its sample, this clonotype was seen once. The chain uses TRBV12-3 or TRBV12-4 and TRBJ1-2; D is possibly TRBD1 (5 bases). V shed 3 bases and J shed 6 bases, with 11 bases lying between them. This CDR3 spans 13 amino acids. The chain's CDR3 is CASSFRRGDGYTF. Written as DNA, the CDR3 is TGTGCCAGCAGTTTCCGTAGAGGGGATGGCTACACCTTC.

At least ten counts were recorded for this clonotype. The V call is TRBV2, the J call TRBJ1-2; a weak D match, TRBD1 (5 bases). V was trimmed by 8 bases and J by 2 bases, leaving 12 bases between them. Germline V CDR1 and CDR2: SNHLY, FYNNEI. The CDR3 totals 13 residues. CDR3 sequence: CASSRDANYGYTF. The CDR3 DNA reads TGTGCCAGCTCACGGGACGCCAACTATGGCTACACCTTC.